This record looks at one TCR beta chain sequence and its context. Generated by immunoSEQ multiplex PCR, the TCRdb table keeps only in-frame clones and is missing some. The profile shows tens of thousands of clones, about 92% of them singletons. This sample is drawn from a study of control samples from healthy donors and cancer patients. This CDR3 has 15 amino acids. CDR1 is DFQATT and CDR2 is SNEGSKA in the germline V gene (reference sequence). Trimming took off 3 bases at V and 4 bases at J, with 18 bases between the two ends. This sequence joins TRBV20-1 and TRBJ1-1, with a weak D call TRBD1 (6 bases). The source is a man between 35 and 55 years old with colorectal cancer. Sequencing was performed on PBMCs. CDR3 in DNA: TGCAGTGCTAGTCCCCGCAGGGGTCTAGGCACTGAAGCTTTCTTT. This translates into CSASPRRGLGTEAFF.